A selection of T cell receptor beta chains follows, all from one sample in a study of cytotoxic CD8 clonotypes in ibrutinib-treated CLL. Repertoires were generated with immunoSEQ multiplex PCR, while TCRdb's copy carries only in-frame clones and drops some. Altogether 29,000 or so clones are present, approximately 80% being singletons, with the ten largest covering 51%. This material consisted of PBMCs, taken after 36 months of ibrutinib treatment. Receptors originate from a human donor with chronic lymphocytic leukemia. The CDR3 runs from the conserved cysteine through the conserved F or W. D genes are given only for firm matches. Size tells how often a clone was seen (once, few, many) or the class of an expanded clone, and some rows leave it out.

D: NA
size: NA
V: TRBV9
J: TRBJ1-1
DNA: TGTGCCAGCAGCCCATGGACGGGGCTTGAAGCTTTCTTT
CDR3: CASSPWTGLEAFF

D: NA
size: NA
V: TRBV4-2
J: TRBJ2-7
DNA: TGTGCCAGCAGCCTAGGGACGACCACCGCCTACGAGCAGTACTTC
CDR3: CASSLGTTTAYEQYF

D: TRBD1
size: NA
V: TRBV25-1
J: TRBJ1-1
DNA: TGTGCCAGCAGTGTAGGGACAGGGAAGTTCACTGAAGCTTTCTTT
CDR3: CASSVGTGKFTEAFF

D: NA
size: NA
V: TRBV6-1
J: TRBJ2-3
DNA: TGTGCCAGCAGTGTAATAAGCACAGATACGCAGTATTTT
CDR3: CASSVISTDTQYF

D: NA
size: NA
V: TRBV5-6
J: TRBJ1-1
DNA: TGTGCCAGCAGCTTAGTGAGGCTCATGAACACTGAAGCTTTCTTT
CDR3: CASSLVRLMNTEAFF

D: NA
size: NA
V: TRBV7-9
J: TRBJ1-6
DNA: TGTGCCAGCAACTCTCAGGGGTATAATTCACCCCTCCACTTT
CDR3: CASNSQGYNSPLHF

D: NA
size: NA
V: TRBV23-1
J: TRBJ1-2
DNA: TGCGCCCTTCCTTTTAAGAAGGGCTACACCTTC
CDR3: CALPFKKGYTF

D: TRBD2
size: NA
V: TRBV5-1
J: TRBJ2-2
DNA: TGCGCCAGCAGCTATCCGGGGGGGAACACCGGGGAGCTGTTTTTT
CDR3: CASSYPGGNTGELFF

D: TRBD2
size: few
V: TRBV4-3
J: TRBJ2-5
DNA: TGCGCCAGCAGCCAAGCCTTCACTAGCGGGGGGGCCCAAGAGACCCAGTACTTC
CDR3: CASSQAFTSGGAQETQYF

D: NA
size: NA
V: TRBV5-4
J: TRBJ2-3
DNA: TGTGCCAGCAGCTTGGTTCAGCGGGGCACAGATACGCAGTATTTT
CDR3: CASSLVQRGTDTQYF

D: NA
size: NA
V: TRBV7-9
J: TRBJ2-1
DNA: TGTGCCAGCAGCTTCAGGGGTCACAATGAGCAGTTCTTC
CDR3: CASSFRGHNEQFF

D: NA
size: NA
V: TRBV19
J: TRBJ1-5
DNA: TGTGCCAGTAGTATGGCAGGGGCGAATAATCAGCCCCAGCATTTT
CDR3: CASSMAGANNQPQHF

D: NA
size: NA
V: TRBV5-4
J: TRBJ1-2
DNA: TGTGCCAGCAACGTAGGGGGTTACTATGGCTACACCTTC
CDR3: CASNVGGYYGYTF

D: NA
size: NA
V: TRBV19
J: TRBJ2-7
DNA: TGTGCCAGTAGTGAGACGGACCCCTACGAGCAGTACTTC
CDR3: CASSETDPYEQYF

D: TRBD1
size: NA
V: TRBV15
J: TRBJ1-1
DNA: TGTGCCACCAGCTGGGGACAGGGGGCATCTGAAGCTTTCTTT
CDR3: CATSWGQGASEAFF

D: NA
size: NA
V: TRBV15
J: TRBJ1-3
DNA: TGTGCCACCCGCGGGGGGGACACTCTCCTTGGAAACACCATATATTTT
CDR3: CATRGGDTLLGNTIYF

D: TRBD1
size: NA
V: TRBV2
J: TRBJ2-2
DNA: TGTGCCAGCAGAGATGACAGGGCCGGGGAGCTGTTTTTT
CDR3: CASRDDRAGELFF

D: TRBD2
size: once
V: TRBV4-2
J: TRBJ2-3
DNA: TGTGCCAGCAGCCAAGATCCCAGCGGGGGTAGCACAGATACGCAGTATTTT
CDR3: CASSQDPSGGSTDTQYF

D: NA
size: NA
V: TRBV5-4
J: TRBJ1-6
DNA: TGTGCCAGCAGCCGCGGGCAGGGAAGGTATTCACCCCTCCACTTT
CDR3: CASSRGQGRYSPLHF

D: TRBD1
size: NA
V: TRBV19
J: TRBJ2-7
DNA: TGTGCCAGTAGTTGGACAGGTTCCTCCTACGAGCAGTACTTC
CDR3: CASSWTGSSYEQYF

D: NA
size: NA
V: TRBV5-1
J: TRBJ1-1
DNA: TGCGCCAGCAGCCCGTCCTTATTCGGACAGAACACTGAAGCTTTCTTT
CDR3: CASSPSLFGQNTEAFF

D: TRBD1
size: NA
V: TRBV5-1
J: TRBJ1-3
DNA: TGCGCCAGCAGCCTCACAGGGGCGGGAAACACCATATATTTT
CDR3: CASSLTGAGNTIYF

D: NA
size: NA
V: TRBV7-8
J: TRBJ1-1
DNA: TGTGCCAGCAGCTTAGAACAAATGAACACTGAAGCTTTCTTT
CDR3: CASSLEQMNTEAFF